This T cell receptor (beta chain) was sequenced for a study of CD8 T cells in ankylosing spondylitis. Researchers built TCR beta libraries using quantitative 5'-RACE with molecular barcodes. From the 5' RACE reads, TCRdb called clonotypes with MiXCR, one entry per CDR3 protein. The sample lists approximately 240,000 distinct CDR3 sequences, roughly a tenth occurring once. Findings and limits, study-wide: One TCR beta motif, made up of 7 or 8 highly homologous variants, appeared characteristic of ankylosing spondylitis blood. Earlier literature documents some of the motif variants in reactive arthritis synovial fluid and blood. Significant enrichment of disease-linked clones was reported in matched ankylosing spondylitis synovial fluid.

With respect to this clonotype: The antigen is undetermined.

The clonotype originates from a male donor with ankylosing spondylitis or in good health (not recorded which). Sequencing was done on a sample of blood, either unsorted or a sorted T cell fraction (not recorded which).

CDR3 in amino acids: CASSLDGGGGFTQYF. For the CDR3, the DNA is TGTGCCAGCAGCTTAGATGGCGGGGGGGGGTTTACGCAGTATTTT. The V call is TRBV7-2, the J call TRBJ2-3; 9 bases agree with TRBD2. V lost 1 base to trimming and J lost 8 bases; unmatched junction nucleotides: 7. Germline CDR1 is SGHTA and CDR2 is FQGNSA. The CDR3 covers 15 residues.